One and the same sample provided the 14 T cell receptor beta chains below, sequenced in a study of blood T cell repertoires in COVID-19 (dated by TCRdb to 2020 to 2021). Libraries were prepared through the immunoSEQ multiplex PCR assay. TCRdb re-hosts the immuneACCESS table, in-frame sequences only. Its copies lack some clones; in the studies checked, an unresolved V gene accounts for under half of them, and the cause for the rest is not known. This sample has over 200,000 clones in its table, and roughly nine tenths of those were observed once. The ten largest clones take up about 10% of the sample. Source material: PBMCs or T cells enriched from blood (not recorded which). Receptors originate from a young man who had recovered from COVID-19.

The chain has TRBV10-2 and TRBJ2-7; a weak D match, TRBD1 (6 bases). Germline V gives CDR1 WSHSY, CDR2 SAAADI. V lost 6 bases and J lost 3, with 12 bases in between. The CDR3 spans 13 residues. Here the CDR3 DNA reads TGCGCCAGCAGCTCCACAGGGATCTACGAGCAGTACTTC. It codes for CASSSTGIYEQYF.

The J gene is TRBJ2-3, the V gene TRBV12-3 or TRBV12-4; D perhaps matches TRBD1 (5 bases). Deletions cut 5 bases from V and 1 base from J, with 7 bases between. There are 13 residues in the CDR3. Written as DNA, the CDR3 is TGTGCCAGCAGTCCACAGGGCACAGATACGCAGTATTTT. Protein: CASSPQGTDTQYF.

The table lists this clone with a count of one. DNA of the CDR3: TGTGCCAGCAGCCAAGGGCGGCGTCAGCCCCAGCATTTT. Translating it yields CASSQGRRQPQHF. The chain couples TRBV3-1 (or the pseudogene TRBV3-2) to TRBJ1-5; D remains ambiguous. CDR3 length: 13 residues. The V gene lost 1 base and the J gene lost 6 bases, with 7 bases spanning the gap. Germline V CDR1 and CDR2: LGHDT, YNNKEL (reference sequence).

This clone has only one observation. V and J are TRBV4-2 and TRBJ2-1, with 12 bases matching TRBD2. CDR1 LGHNA and CDR2 YNFKEQ come from the germline V gene. This CDR3 comprises 16 residues. V lost 0 bases, J lost 7 bases, and 4 bases stayed unmatched. CDR3 in amino acids: CASSQDITSGRNEQFF. CDR3 DNA: TGTGCCAGCAGCCAAGATATAACTAGCGGGAGGAATGAGCAGTTCTTC.

V and J are TRBV9 and TRBJ2-2, with unresolved D. V was cut by 0 bases and J by 5 bases, with 8 bases left in between. CDR1 and CDR2 from the germline V gene are SGDLS and YYNGEE. The CDR3 extends over 14 amino acids. The CDR3 region is CASSVEVATGELFF. CDR3 nucleotide sequence: TGTGCCAGCAGCGTAGAAGTCGCGACCGGGGAGCTGTTTTTT.

The V and J genes are TRBV4-1 and TRBJ1-5, with 7 nucleotides matching TRBD1. With V trimmed by 3 bases and J by 4 bases, 6 bases remained unmatched. The length of the CDR3 is 15 residues. The germline V gene has CDR1 MGHRA and CDR2 YSYEKL. The CDR3 DNA reads as TGCGCCAGCAGCCAGATAACAGGGGTGAATCAGCCCCAGCATTTT. It translates to CASSQITGVNQPQHF.

V is TRBV5-4 and J is TRBJ1-3, with D unclear. This CDR3 is built from 16 residues. V was shortened by 0 bases and J by 0 bases, with 10 bases between the two germline ends. The germline V gene encodes CDR1 SGHNT and CDR2 YYREEE (reference sequence). In DNA form, the CDR3 reads TGTGCCAGCAGCTTGGACGTTCCTAACTCTGGAAACACCATATATTTT. Its translation is CASSLDVPNSGNTIYF. The entire variable domain, with the rest obtained from reference TRBV5-4 and TRBJ1-3, is as follows: ETGVTQSPTHLIKTRGQQVTLRCSSQSGHNTVSWYQQALGQGPQFIFQYYREEENGRGNFPPRFSGLQFPNYSSELNVNALELDDSALYLCASSLDVPNSGNTIYFGEGSWLTVV.

J is TRBJ1-3 and V is TRBV7-8; D remains ambiguous. Trimming shortened V by 1 base and J by 5 bases, and 15 bases separated the two germline ends. This CDR3 contains 16 residues. Germline values: CDR1 SGHVS, CDR2 FQNEAQ. The CDR3 nucleotides read TGTGCCAGCAGCTTAGGGCCGGCAACGGAGAGAAACACCATATATTTT. Translating gives CASSLGPATERNTIYF.

The chain recombines TRBV7-8 with TRBJ1-3; D gene unclear. Trimming cost V 5 bases and J 5 bases, with 16 bases left between them. The CDR3 contains 15 residues. The germline gives CDR1 SGHVS, CDR2 FQNEAQ. The CDR3 loop is CASSPDSARRNTIYF. CDR3 DNA sequence: TGTGCCAGCAGCCCTGACTCCGCACGAAGAAACACCATATATTTT. The variable domain in full, with the rest retrieved from reference TRBV7-8 and TRBJ1-3, is GAGVSQSPRYKVAKRGQDVALRCDPISGHVSLFWYQQALGQGPEFLTYFQNEAQLDKSGLPSDRFFAERPEGSVSTLKIQRTQQEDSAVYLCASSPDSARRNTIYFGEGSWLTVV.

There are a few counts of this clone. The rearrangement links TRBV2 to TRBJ2-2, with D possibly matching TRBD2 (6 bases). Germline CDR1 reads SNHLY; CDR2 reads FYNNEI. The CDR3 covers 15 residues. Trimming left V 7 bases short and J 0 bases short, with 12 bases between. CDR3 protein: CASIVGGSNTGELFF. The CDR3 nucleotides are TGTGCCAGCATTGTGGGGGGTTCGAACACCGGGGAGCTGTTTTTT.

The rearrangement links TRBV3-1 (or the pseudogene TRBV3-2) to TRBJ1-2; no definite D call. The CDR3 runs 12 residues. Germline assignment: CDR1 LGHDT and CDR2 YNNKEL (reference sequence). Trimming took 4 bases from V and 7 from J, leaving 10 bases between them. The CDR3 spells CASSPGGIGYTF. The CDR3, as DNA: TGTGCCAGCAGCCCAGGCGGGATTGGCTACACCTTC.

The chain employs TRBV9 and TRBJ2-1, with D possibly matching TRBD2 (6 bases). The V gene lost 6 bases and the J gene lost 6 bases, with 16 bases spanning the gap. CDR3 length equals 14 residues. Per the germline V gene, CDR1 is SGDLS and CDR2 is YYNGEE. CDR3 loop: CASTGSRLVNEQFF. The CDR3 coding sequence is TGTGCCAGCACCGGATCTAGACTAGTCAATGAGCAGTTCTTC.

This clone was detected only a few times. The CDR3 region is CASSQDLGGPYEQYF. The CDR3 bases are TGTGCCAGCAGCCAAGATCTGGGAGGGCCGTACGAGCAGTACTTC. The chain couples TRBV3-1 (or the pseudogene TRBV3-2) to TRBJ2-7, with 7 positions matching TRBD2. V gave up 0 bases and J gave up 4 bases; unmatched junction bases: 6. CDR1 LGHDT and CDR2 YNNKEL come from the germline V gene (reference sequence). The CDR3 covers 15 residues.

The chain carries TRBV6-2 or TRBV6-3 and TRBJ2-7, with 8 bases matching TRBD2. Trimming took 2 bases from V and 5 from J; bases not matched to a gene: 5. This CDR3 has 14 amino acids. The germline V gene has CDR1 MNHEY and CDR2 SVGEGT. CDR3 nucleotide sequence: TGTGCCAGCAGTTACACGGGGGGGAGAAACGAGCAGTACTTC. Its translation: CASSYTGGRNEQYF.